This TCR beta chain was captured by sequencing in a study of blood T cell repertoires in COVID-19. As for the study in general: Acute and convalescent COVID-19 samples came from the United States, Italy and Spain. Sample material is recorded as cDNA or gDNA derived from T cells, B-cell-depleted T cells, or PBMCs.

The CDR3 totals 15 residues. The V end was cut by 5 bases, the J end by 10 bases, with 18 bases between. CDR1 and CDR2 (germline): MNHEY, SVGEGT. Per the study methods: Scientists estimated how many nucleated cells there were by amplifying reference gene primers. Generated by immunoSEQ multiplex PCR, the TCRdb table keeps only in-frame clones and is missing some. V and J calls plus clone size are reproduced from that table; the DNA served to infer D and trimming. The repertoire includes some 77,000 clones, 85% to 90% of them detected once, and 3.5% to 5% sits in the top ten. The genes are TRBV6-2 or TRBV6-3 and TRBJ1-6; D is ambiguous. The source is an elderly woman with active or convalescent COVID-19. Sequencing was performed on peripheral blood. In DNA, the CDR3 is TGTGCCAGCAGTGACCTCCTCGGGGTAGGATCACCCCTCCACTTT. Amino acids: CASSDLLGVGSPLHF.